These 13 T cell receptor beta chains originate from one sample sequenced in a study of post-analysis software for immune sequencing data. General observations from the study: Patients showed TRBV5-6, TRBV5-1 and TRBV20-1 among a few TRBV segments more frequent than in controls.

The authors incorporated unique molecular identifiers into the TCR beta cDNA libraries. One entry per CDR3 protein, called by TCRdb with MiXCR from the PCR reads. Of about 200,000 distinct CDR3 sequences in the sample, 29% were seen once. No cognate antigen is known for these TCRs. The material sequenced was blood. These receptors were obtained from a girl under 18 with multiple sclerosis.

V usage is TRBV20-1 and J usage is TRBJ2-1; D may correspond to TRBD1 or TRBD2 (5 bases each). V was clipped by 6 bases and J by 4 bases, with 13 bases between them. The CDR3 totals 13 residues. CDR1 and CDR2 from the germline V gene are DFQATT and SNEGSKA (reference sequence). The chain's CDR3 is CSAAGTDYNEQFF. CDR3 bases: TGCAGTGCCGCTGGGACCGATTACAATGAGCAGTTCTTC.

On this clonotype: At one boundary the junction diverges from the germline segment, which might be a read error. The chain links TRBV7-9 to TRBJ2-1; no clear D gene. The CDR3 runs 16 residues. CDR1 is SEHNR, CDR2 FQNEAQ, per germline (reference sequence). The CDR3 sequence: CASSPPDQRFHNKQFF. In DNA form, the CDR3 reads TGTGCCAGCAGCCCGCCGGACCAGAGGTTCCACAATAAGCAGTTCTTC.

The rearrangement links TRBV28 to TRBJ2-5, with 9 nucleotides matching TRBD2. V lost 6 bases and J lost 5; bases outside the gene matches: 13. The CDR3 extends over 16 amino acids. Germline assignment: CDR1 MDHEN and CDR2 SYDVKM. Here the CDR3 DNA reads TGTGCCAGCAGGAGCCTCACTGGCGGGGGGGCGGAGACCCAGTACTTC. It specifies CASRSLTGGGAETQYF.

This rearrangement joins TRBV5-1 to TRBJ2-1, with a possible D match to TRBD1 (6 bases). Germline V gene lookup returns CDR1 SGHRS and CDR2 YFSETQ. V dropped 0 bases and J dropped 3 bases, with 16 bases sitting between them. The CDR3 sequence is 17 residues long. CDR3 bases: TGCGCCAGCAGCTTGGGGGGCTGGGACAACCGCTACAATGAGCAGTTCTTC. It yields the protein CASSLGGWDNRYNEQFF.

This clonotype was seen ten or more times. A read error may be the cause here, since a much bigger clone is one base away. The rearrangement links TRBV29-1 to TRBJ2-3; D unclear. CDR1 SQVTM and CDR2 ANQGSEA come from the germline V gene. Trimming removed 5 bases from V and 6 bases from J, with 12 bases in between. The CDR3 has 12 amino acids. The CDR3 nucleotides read TGCAGCGTTTTCACGGAATGGGATACGCAGTATTTT. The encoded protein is CSVFTEWDTQYF.

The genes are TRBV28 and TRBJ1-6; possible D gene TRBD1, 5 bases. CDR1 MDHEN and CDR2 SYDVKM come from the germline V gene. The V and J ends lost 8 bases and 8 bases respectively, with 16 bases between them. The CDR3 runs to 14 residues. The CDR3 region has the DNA TGTGCCAGCTCGCTGGGGGGACCCGATTCACCCCTCCACTTT. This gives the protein CASSLGGPDSPLHF.

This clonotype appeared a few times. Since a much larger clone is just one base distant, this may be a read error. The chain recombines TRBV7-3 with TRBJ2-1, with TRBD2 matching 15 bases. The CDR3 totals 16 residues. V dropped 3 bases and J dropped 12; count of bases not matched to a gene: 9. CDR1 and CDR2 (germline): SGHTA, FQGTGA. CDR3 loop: CASSLGLAGGGHGQFF. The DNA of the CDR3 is TGTGCCAGCAGCTTGGGACTAGCGGGGGGCGGCCATGGGCAGTTCTTC.

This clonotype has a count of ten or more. The CDR3 sequence: CASSQGRGLYGYTF. CDR3 DNA: TGTGCCAGCAGCCAAGGAAGGGGGCTATATGGCTACACCTTC. The J gene is TRBJ1-2, the V gene TRBV14; 7 nucleotides agree with TRBD1. CDR1 and CDR2 (germline): SGHDN, FVKESK. The CDR3 has 14 amino acids. With 1 base clipped from V and 5 bases from J, the junction kept 4 bases outside the gene matches.

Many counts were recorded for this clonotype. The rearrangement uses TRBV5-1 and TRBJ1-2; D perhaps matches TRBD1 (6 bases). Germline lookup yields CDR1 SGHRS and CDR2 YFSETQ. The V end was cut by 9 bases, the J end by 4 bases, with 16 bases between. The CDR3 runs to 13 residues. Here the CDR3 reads CATNQGLGYGYTF. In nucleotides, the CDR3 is TGCGCCACCAACCAGGGGTTGGGCTATGGCTACACCTTC.

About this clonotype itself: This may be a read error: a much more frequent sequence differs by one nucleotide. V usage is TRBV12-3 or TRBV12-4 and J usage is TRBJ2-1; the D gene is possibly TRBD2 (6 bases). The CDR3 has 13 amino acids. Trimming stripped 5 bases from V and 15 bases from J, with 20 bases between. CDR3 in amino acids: CASSPRLVYGRFF. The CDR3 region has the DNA TGTGCCAGCAGTCCCCGACTAGTTTATGGGCGGTTCTTC.

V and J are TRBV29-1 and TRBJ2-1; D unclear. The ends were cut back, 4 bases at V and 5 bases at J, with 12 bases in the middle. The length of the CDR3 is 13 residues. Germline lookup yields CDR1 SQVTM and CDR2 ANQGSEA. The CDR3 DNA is TGCAGCGTTGCCTACCCCCCGAACAATGAGCAGTTCTTC. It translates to CSVAYPPNNEQFF.

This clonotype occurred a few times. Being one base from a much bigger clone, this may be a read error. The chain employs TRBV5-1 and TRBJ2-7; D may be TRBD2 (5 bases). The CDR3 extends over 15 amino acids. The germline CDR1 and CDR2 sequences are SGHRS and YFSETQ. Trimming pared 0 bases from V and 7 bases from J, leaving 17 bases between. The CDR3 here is CASSLVGEIGNEQYF. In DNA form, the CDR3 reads TGCGCCAGCAGCTTGGTCGGGGAGATTGGGAATGAGCAGTACTTC.

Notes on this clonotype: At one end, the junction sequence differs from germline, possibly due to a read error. In DNA, the CDR3 is TGTGTCAGCAGCACACGTCCCGTGACAGGGTCGGAGACCCAGTACTTC. This gives the protein CVSSTRPVTGSETQYF. J is TRBJ2-5 and V is TRBV9; 7 positions match TRBD1. From germline, CDR1 is SGDLS and CDR2 YYNGEE. The CDR3 is 16 residues long.